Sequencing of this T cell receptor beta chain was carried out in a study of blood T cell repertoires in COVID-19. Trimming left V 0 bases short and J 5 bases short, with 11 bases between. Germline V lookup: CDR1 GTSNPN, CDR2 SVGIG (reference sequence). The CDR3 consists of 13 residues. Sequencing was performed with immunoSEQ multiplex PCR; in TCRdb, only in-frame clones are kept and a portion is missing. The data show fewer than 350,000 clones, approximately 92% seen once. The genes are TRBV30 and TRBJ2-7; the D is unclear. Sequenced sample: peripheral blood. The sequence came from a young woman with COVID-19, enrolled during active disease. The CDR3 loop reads CAWSVNLGNEQYF. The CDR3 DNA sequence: TGTGCCTGGAGTGTAAATCTGGGCAACGAGCAGTACTTC.